These 10 T cell receptor beta chains originate from one sample sequenced in a study of a mutant IDH1 vaccine in newly diagnosed glioma. Described time point: week 11, during vaccination. With topical imiquimod, each dose of the vaccine consisted of 300 ug of mutant IDH1 20-mer peptide. The method was immunoSEQ multiplex PCR; TCRdb's version includes in-frame clones alone and lacks a portion of them. In the table there are 110,000 or so clones, approximately 87% of which are singletons. For these TCRs, the target antigens are not known. Source: PBMCs, taken from a glioma patient whose treatment included an IDH1 peptide vaccine. The receptors originated from a woman in her forties or fifties with glioma.

The CDR3 protein is CASSYSNPPSDTQYF. In DNA, the CDR3 is TGTGCCAGCAGTTACTCGAATCCCCCCTCAGATACGCAGTATTTT. The chain combines TRBV6-5 with TRBJ2-3, with no clear D. CDR3 length: 15 residues. Per germline, CDR1 MNHEY and CDR2 SVGAGI. V was shortened by 0 bases and J by 4 bases, with 11 bases between the two germline ends.

V usage is TRBV29-1 and J usage is TRBJ2-3, with D unresolved. V was clipped by 3 bases and J by 7 bases, with 5 bases between them. CDR3 size: 10 residues. Germline loops: CDR1 SQVTM, CDR2 ANQGSEA. As DNA, the CDR3 is TGCAGCGTTGAGGAGTATACGCAGTATTTT. Translating gives CSVEEYTQYF.

The chain joins TRBV7-2 to TRBJ2-3, with D perhaps TRBD1 (5 bases). The CDR3 is 16 residues long. Germline V gives CDR1 SGHTA, CDR2 FQGNSA. Trimming cost V 5 bases and J 6 bases, with 21 bases left between them. The CDR3 coding sequence is TGTGCCAGCAGCCGAGCTTGGAGCAGGGCTACCGATACGCAGTATTTT. It yields the protein CASSRAWSRATDTQYF.

The chain couples TRBV6-1 to TRBJ2-1; 10 bases fit TRBD2. The germline V gene encodes CDR1 MNHNS and CDR2 SASEGT. The CDR3 has 18 amino acids. The ends lost 4 bases at V and 6 bases at J; junction bases unmatched: 15. CDR3 bases: TGTGCCAGCAGTGCGGCTAGCGGGGGACCGATCAGGGGCAATGAGCAGTTCTTC. Translating gives CASSAASGGPIRGNEQFF.

The V call is TRBV18, the J call TRBJ2-3; TRBD1 matches at 8 bases. CDR1 KGHSH and CDR2 LQKENI come from the germline V gene. The CDR3 has 15 amino acids. V lost 2 bases to trimming and J lost 6 bases; unmatched junction nucleotides: 7. The CDR3, as DNA: TGTGCCAGCTCACCAGCGACAGGGGCTAAGGATACGCAGTATTTT. It codes for CASSPATGAKDTQYF.

Written as DNA, the CDR3 is TGCAGCGTCATACTAGCGGAATACAATGAGCAGTTCTTC. Translating gives CSVILAEYNEQFF. The V gene is TRBV29-1, the J gene TRBJ2-1; 8 nucleotides match TRBD2. The CDR3 totals 13 residues. The germline gives CDR1 SQVTM, CDR2 ANQGSEA. Trimming removed 6 bases from V and 4 bases from J; junction bases left unmatched: 5.

The chain employs TRBV6-5 and TRBJ2-5; D not certain. Germline CDR1 and CDR2: MNHEY and SVGAGI. The CDR3 consists of 15 residues. V lost 6 bases to trimming and J lost 5 bases, with 19 bases between them. The CDR3 region has the DNA TGTGCCAGCAGCCCAGGACCAAGTTGGGTGGAGACCCAGTACTTC. Translation gives CASSPGPSWVETQYF.

Only one count was recorded for this clone. The chain uses TRBV29-1 and TRBJ2-3; no reliable D call. This CDR3 is 13 amino acids long. Trimming shortened V by 3 bases and J by 6 bases, and 13 bases separated the two germline ends. The germline CDR1 and CDR2 sequences are SQVTM and ANQGSEA. CDR3 sequence reads: CSVEPQWADTQYF. Written as DNA, the CDR3 is TGCAGCGTTGAGCCGCAATGGGCGGATACGCAGTATTTT.

This chain uses TRBV30 with TRBJ1-2, with D possibly matching TRBD1 (6 bases). The V gene's germline CDR1 is GTSNPN and CDR2 SVGIG (reference sequence). Trimming shortened V by 3 bases and J by 4 bases, and 15 bases separated the two germline ends. CDR3 length: 14 amino acids. As DNA, the CDR3 is TGTGCCTGGAGCCTACAGGGTATCGGCTATGGCTACACCTTC. Its protein product is CAWSLQGIGYGYTF.

The chain is built from TRBV7-9 and TRBJ1-2; maybe TRBD1 (6 bases). V shed 6 bases and J shed 3 bases, with 14 bases lying between them. This CDR3 comprises 14 residues. Germline V gene lookup returns CDR1 SEHNR and CDR2 FQNEAQ (reference sequence). In nucleotides, the CDR3 is TGTGCCAGCAGAGGGGAAGGGGGATACTATGGCTACACCTTC. Amino acids: CASRGEGGYYGYTF.